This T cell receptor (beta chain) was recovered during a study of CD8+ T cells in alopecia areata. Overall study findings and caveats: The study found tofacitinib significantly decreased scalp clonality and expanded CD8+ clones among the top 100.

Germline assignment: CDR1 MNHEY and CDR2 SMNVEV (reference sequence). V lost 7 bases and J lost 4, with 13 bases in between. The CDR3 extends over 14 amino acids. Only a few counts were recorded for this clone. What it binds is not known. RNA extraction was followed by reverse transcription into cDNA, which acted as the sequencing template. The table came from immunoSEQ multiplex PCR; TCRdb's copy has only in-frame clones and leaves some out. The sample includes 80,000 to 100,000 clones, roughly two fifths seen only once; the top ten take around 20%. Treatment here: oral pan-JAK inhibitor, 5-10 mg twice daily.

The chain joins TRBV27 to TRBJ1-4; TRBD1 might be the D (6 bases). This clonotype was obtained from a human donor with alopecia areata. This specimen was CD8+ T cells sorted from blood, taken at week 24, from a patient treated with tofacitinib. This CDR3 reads CASKQQGLNEKLFF. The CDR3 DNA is TGTGCCAGCAAACAACAGGGCCTTAATGAAAAACTGTTTTTT.